This TCR beta chain was profiled in a study of blood T cell repertoires in COVID-19. Here immunoSEQ multiplex PCR was the method, and the copy in TCRdb shows in-frame clones only, minus some. The sample holds roughly 87,000 clones, roughly 84% seen once. The trim removed 7 bases at V and 2 bases at J, leaving 9 bases unmatched. This CDR3 contains 17 residues. Germline lookup yields CDR1 SNHLY and CDR2 FYNNEI. The chain uses TRBV2 and TRBJ2-2; 11 nucleotides align to TRBD2. This TCR derives from a woman in her sixties with acute or convalescent COVID-19. The specimen sequenced was peripheral blood. CDR3 coding DNA: TGTGCCAGCACCTGGATAGCGGGGGGGCGAAACACCGGGGAGCTGTTTTTT. Amino acid sequence: CASTWIAGGRNTGELFF.